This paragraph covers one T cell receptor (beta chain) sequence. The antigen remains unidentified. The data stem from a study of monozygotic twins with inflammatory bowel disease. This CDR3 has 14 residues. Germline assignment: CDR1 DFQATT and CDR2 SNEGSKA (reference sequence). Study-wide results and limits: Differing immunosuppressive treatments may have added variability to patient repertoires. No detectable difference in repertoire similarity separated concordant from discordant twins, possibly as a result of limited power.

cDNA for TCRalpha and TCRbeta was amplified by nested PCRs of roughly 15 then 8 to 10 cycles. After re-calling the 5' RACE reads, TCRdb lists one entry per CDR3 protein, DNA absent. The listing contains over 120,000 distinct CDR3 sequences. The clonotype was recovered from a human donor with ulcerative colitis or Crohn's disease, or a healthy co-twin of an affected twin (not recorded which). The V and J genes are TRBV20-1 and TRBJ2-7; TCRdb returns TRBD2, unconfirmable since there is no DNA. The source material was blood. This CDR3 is CSARGLAATYEQYF.